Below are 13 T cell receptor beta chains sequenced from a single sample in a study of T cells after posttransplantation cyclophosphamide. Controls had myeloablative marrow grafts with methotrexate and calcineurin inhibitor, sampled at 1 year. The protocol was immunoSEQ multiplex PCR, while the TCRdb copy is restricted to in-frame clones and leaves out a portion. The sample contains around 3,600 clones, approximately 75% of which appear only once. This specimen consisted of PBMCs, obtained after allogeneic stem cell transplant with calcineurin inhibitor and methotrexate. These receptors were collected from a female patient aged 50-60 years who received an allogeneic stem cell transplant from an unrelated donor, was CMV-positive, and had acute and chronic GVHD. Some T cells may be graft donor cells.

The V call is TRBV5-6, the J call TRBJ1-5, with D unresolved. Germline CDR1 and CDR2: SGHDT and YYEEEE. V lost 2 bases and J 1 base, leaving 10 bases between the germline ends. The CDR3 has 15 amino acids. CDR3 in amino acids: CASSLRYSSNQPQHF. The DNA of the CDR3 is TGTGCCAGCAGCTTACGCTACTCAAGCAATCAGCCCCAGCATTTT.

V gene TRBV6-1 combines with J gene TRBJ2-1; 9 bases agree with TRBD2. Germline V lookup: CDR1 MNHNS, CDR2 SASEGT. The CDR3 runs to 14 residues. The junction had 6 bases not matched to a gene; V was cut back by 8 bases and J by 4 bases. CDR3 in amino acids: CASGLAGTYNEQFF. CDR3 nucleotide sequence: TGTGCCAGCGGGCTAGCGGGGACGTACAATGAGCAGTTCTTC.

CDR3 loop: CASTNSAGRYTDTQYF. Written as DNA, the CDR3 is TGTGCCAGCACTAATTCGGCGGGACGATACACAGATACGCAGTATTTT. The rearrangement links TRBV28 to TRBJ2-3; TRBD2 might be the D (6 bases). The V end was cut by 7 bases, the J end by 2 bases, with 19 bases between. Germline V gene sequence: CDR1 MDHEN, CDR2 SYDVKM. The CDR3 runs to 16 residues.

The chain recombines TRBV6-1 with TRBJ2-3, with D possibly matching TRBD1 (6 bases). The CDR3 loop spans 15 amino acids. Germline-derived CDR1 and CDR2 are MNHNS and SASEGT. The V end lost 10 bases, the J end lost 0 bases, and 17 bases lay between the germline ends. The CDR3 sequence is CATQARGFSTDTQYF. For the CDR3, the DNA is TGTGCCACACAGGCGAGGGGGTTTAGCACAGATACGCAGTATTTT.

DNA for the CDR3: TGCGCCAGCAGCCCACAACCGGACACCGGGGGTCAGCCCCAGCATTTT. It codes for CASSPQPDTGGQPQHF. The chain combines TRBV4-1 with TRBJ1-5, with a tentative D call TRBD1 (5 bases). This CDR3 has 16 amino acids. Germline V gives CDR1 MGHRA, CDR2 YSYEKL. V gave up 4 bases and J gave up 6 bases, with 19 bases separating them.

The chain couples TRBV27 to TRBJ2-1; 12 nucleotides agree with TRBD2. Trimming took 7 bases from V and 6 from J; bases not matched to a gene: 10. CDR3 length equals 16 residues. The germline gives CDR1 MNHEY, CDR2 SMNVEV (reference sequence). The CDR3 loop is CASTTLAGGLSNEQFF. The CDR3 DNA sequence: TGTGCCAGCACCACACTAGCGGGAGGTCTTTCCAATGAGCAGTTCTTC.

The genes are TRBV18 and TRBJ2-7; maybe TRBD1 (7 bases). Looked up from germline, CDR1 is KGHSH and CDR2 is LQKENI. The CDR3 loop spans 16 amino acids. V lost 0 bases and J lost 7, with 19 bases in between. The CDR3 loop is CASSPPGISQGGEQYF. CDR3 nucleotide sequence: TGTGCCAGCTCACCACCCGGTATTAGCCAGGGGGGAGAGCAGTACTTC.

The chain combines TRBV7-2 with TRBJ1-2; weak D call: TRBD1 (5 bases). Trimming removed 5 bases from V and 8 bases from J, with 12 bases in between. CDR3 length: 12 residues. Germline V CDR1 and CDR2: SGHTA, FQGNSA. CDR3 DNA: TGTGCCAGCAGCAGAGACAGTCCGGGCTACACCTTC. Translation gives CASSRDSPGYTF.

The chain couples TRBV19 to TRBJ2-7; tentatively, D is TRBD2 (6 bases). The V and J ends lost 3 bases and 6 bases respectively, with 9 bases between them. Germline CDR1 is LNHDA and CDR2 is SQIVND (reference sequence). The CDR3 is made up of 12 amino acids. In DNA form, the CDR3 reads TGTGCCAGTAGTATGGGGGGTGGCGAGCAGTACTTC. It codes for CASSMGGGEQYF. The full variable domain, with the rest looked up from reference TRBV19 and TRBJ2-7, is DGGITQSPKYLFRKEGQNVTLSCEQNLNHDAMYWYRQDPGQGLRLIYYSQIVNDFQKGDIAEGYSVSREKKESFPLTVTSAQKNPTAFYLCASSMGGGEQYFGPGTRLTVT.

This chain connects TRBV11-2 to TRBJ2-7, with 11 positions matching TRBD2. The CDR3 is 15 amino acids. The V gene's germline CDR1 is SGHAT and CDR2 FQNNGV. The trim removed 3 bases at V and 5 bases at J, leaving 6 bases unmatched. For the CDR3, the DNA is TGTGCCAGCAGCTTCACTAGCGGGGGTGGCGACGAGCAGTACTTC. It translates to CASSFTSGGGDEQYF.

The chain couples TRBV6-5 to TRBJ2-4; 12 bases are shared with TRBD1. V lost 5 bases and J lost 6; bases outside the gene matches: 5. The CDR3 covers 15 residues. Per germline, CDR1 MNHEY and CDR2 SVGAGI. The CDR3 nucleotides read TGTGCCAGCAGTCCGGGACAGGGGGCTGTAAACATTCAGTACTTC. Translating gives CASSPGQGAVNIQYF.

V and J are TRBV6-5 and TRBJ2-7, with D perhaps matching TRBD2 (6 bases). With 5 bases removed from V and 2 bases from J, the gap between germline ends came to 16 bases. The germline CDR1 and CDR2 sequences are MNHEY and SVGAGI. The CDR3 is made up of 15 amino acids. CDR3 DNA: TGTGCCAGCAGTCGCGGGAACTCCCCAACCTACGAGCAGTACTTC. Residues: CASSRGNSPTYEQYF.

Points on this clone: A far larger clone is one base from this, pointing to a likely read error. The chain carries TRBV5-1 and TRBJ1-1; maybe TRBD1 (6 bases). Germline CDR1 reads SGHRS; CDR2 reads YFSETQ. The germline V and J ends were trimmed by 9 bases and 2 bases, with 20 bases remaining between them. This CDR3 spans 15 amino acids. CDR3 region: CATRYRVVDNTEAFF. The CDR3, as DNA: TGCGCCACCAGGTACAGGGTCGTGGATAACACTGAAGCTTTCTTT.